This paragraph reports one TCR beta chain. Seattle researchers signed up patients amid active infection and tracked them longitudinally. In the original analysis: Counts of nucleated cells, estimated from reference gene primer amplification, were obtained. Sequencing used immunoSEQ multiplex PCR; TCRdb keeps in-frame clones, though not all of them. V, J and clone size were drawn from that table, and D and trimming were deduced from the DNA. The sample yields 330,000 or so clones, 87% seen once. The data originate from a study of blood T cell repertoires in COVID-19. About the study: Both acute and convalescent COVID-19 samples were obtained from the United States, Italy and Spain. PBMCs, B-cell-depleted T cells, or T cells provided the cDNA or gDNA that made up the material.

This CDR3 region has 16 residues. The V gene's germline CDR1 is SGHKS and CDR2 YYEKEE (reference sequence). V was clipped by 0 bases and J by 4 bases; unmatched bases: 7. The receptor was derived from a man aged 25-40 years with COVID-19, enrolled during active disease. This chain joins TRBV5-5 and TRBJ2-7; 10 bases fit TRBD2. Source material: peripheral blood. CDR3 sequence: CASSLGPSGSLYEQYF. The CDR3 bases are TGTGCCAGCAGCTTGGGGCCTAGCGGGAGCTTATACGAGCAGTACTTC.